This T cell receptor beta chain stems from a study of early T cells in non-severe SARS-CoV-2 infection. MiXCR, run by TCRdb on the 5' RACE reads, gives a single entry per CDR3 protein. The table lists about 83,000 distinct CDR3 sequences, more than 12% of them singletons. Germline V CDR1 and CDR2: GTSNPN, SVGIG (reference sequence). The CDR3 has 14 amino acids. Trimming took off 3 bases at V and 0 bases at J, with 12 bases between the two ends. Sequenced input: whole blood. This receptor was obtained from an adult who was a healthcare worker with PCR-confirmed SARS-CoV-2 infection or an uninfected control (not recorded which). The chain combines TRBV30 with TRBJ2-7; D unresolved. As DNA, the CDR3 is TGTGCCTGGAGCCTTGAGAATAGCTCCTACGAGCAGTACTTC. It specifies CAWSLENSSYEQYF.